This entry describes one T cell receptor beta chain. Its antigen is as yet unknown. Germline V gene sequence: CDR1 LGHNT, CDR2 FRNRAP. V was pared by 3 bases and J by 3 bases, with 12 bases of the junction left unmatched. The CDR3 is made up of 17 amino acids. The source of the sample is a study of shared clonotypes between healthy human individuals. On the study more broadly: Each donor contributed plates that comprised three CD4 naive, three CD4 memory, two CD8 naive and one CD8 memory.

Only CD45RO-negative cells positively selected for CCR7 counted as naive CD8 cells, so terminally differentiated effector memory CD45RA+ cells were excluded. Produced via immunoSEQ multiplex PCR; TCRdb's table is partial and in-frame only. The sample contains 1.5 million to 2.5 million clones, approximately 94% of which appear only once. Study-wide results and caveats: When compared with the clonotypes that were shared by all four sorted-subset donors, the non-shared clonotypes turned out to have lower generation probabilities. Naive subsets typically showed greater estimated richness than memory subsets.

The V call is TRBV12-5, the J call TRBJ1-1; the match to TRBD1 covers 8 bases. The sequenced sample was naive CD8+ T cells sorted from blood. This sequence originates from a man aged 18 to 29 in good health. This chain's CDR3 is CASGLFQGAYLDTEAFF. For the CDR3, the DNA is TGTGCTAGTGGTTTATTCCAGGGGGCGTACTTGGACACTGAAGCTTTCTTT.